This T cell receptor beta chain was sequenced for a study of blood T cell repertoires in COVID-19. Study context: From the United States, Italy and Spain came samples of acute and convalescent COVID-19.

V dropped 4 bases and J dropped 1 base, with 12 bases sitting between them. The CDR3 is 15 residues long. Germline assignment: CDR1 MNHNY and CDR2 SVGAGI (reference sequence). Libraries were prepared by immunoSEQ multiplex PCR; TCRdb keeps only in-frame clonotypes and omits some of them. Among fewer than 120,000 clones listed, about 75% were seen once. The TCR comes from a woman older than 75 with active or convalescent COVID-19. Sequencing input: peripheral blood. This chain connects TRBV6-6 to TRBJ2-3; D not resolved. As DNA, the CDR3 is TGTGCCAGCAGTTTCCTTGGCCTAGGCACAGATACGCAGTATTTT. Translated: CASSFLGLGTDTQYF.